This TCR beta chain was identified during a study of cytomegalovirus exposure and HLA in healthy donors. The CDR3 is 15 amino acids. Trimming removed 2 bases from V and 3 bases from J; junction bases left unmatched: 3. Looked up from germline, CDR1 is SGDLS and CDR2 is YYNGEE. Both 60 Vbeta primers and 13 Jbeta primers went into the PCR. Profiling relied on immunoSEQ multiplex PCR, and the TCRdb table lists in-frame clones only, not all of them. The data hold about 160,000 clones, with 60% to 85% observed a single time. The sequence derives from a man in his fifties in good health and CMV-seropositive. The sequencing sample was made of PBMCs. The chain couples TRBV9 to TRBJ2-2; 8 nucleotides match TRBD1. In nucleotides, the CDR3 is TGTGCCAGCAGCGTCCAGGGGGCCGACACCGGGGAGCTGTTTTTT. Translated, it gives CASSVQGADTGELFF.